This TCR beta chain was observed in a study of T cells in Graves' hyperthyroidism and ophthalmopathy. Study-wide context: Specimen type is peripheral blood, collected at initial diagnosis prior to any treatment. Broader study findings: Researchers found most expanded thyroid clonotypes above 0.001 in blood as well.

Concerning this clonotype itself: Antigen: not known.

Authors of the study amplified TCR beta CDR3 regions from RNA transcripts. First-round RT-PCR of the TCR CDR3 relied on the HTBI primer set. A single record per CDR3 protein comes from TCRdb applying MiXCR to the multiplex PCR reads. The sample consists of some 580,000 distinct CDR3 sequences, about a sixth of them appearing once. Trimming left V 4 bases short and J 8 bases short, with 15 bases between. The CDR3 runs 14 residues. CDR1 and CDR2 from the germline V gene are MDHEN and SYDVKM. The receptor's source is a woman between 35 and 50 years old with Graves' ophthalmopathy. V and J are TRBV28 and TRBJ2-1; the D is unclear. Sequencing was performed on blood. The CDR3 spells CASSSGVGFDEQFF. CDR3 nucleotides: TGTGCCAGCAGTTCAGGAGTCGGTTTCGATGAGCAGTTCTTC.